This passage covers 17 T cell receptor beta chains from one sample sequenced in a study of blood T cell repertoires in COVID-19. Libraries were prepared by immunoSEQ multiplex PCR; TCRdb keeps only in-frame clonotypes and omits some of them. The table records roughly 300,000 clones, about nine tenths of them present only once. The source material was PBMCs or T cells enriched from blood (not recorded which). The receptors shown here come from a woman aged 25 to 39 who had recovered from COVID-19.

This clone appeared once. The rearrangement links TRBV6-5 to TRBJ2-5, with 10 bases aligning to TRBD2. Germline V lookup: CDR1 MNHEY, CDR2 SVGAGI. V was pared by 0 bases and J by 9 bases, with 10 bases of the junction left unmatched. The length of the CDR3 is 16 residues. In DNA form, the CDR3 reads TGTGCCAGCAGTTACTCTCTAGCGGGAGCTGGGGCGTCCCAGTACTTC. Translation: CASSYSLAGAGASQYF.

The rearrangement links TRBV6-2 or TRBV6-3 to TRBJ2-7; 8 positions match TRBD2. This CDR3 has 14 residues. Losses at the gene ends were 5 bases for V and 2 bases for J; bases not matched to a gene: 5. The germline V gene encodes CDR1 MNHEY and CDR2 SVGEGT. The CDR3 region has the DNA TGTGCCAGCAGTGGCCTCGGGGGGGCCTACGAGCAGTACTTC. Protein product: CASSGLGGAYEQYF.

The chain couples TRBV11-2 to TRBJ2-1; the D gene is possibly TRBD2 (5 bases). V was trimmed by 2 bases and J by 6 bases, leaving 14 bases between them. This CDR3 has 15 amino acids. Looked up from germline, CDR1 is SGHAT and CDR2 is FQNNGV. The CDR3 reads CASSLRSGDLNEQFF. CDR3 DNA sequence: TGTGCCAGCAGCTTAAGGAGCGGAGACCTCAATGAGCAGTTCTTC.

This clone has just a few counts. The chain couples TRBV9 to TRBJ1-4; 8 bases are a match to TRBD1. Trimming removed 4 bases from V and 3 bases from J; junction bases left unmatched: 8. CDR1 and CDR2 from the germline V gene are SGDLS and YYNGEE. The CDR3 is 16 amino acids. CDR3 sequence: CASSLTGDGANEKLFF. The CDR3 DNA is TGTGCCAGCAGCTTGACAGGGGACGGGGCTAATGAAAAACTGTTTTTT.

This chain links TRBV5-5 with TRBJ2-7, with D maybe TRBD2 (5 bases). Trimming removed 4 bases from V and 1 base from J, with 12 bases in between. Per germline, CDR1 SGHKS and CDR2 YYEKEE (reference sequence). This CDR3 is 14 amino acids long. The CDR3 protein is CASSLKGVSYEQYF. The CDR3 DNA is TGTGCCAGCAGCCTTAAGGGAGTTTCCTACGAGCAGTACTTC.

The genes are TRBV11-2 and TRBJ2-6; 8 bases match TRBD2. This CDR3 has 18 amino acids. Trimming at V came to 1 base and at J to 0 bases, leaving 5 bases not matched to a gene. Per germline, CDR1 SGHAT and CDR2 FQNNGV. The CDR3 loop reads CASSLVAAGDSGANVLTF. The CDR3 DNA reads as TGTGCCAGCAGCTTAGTGGCAGCGGGGGACTCTGGGGCCAACGTCCTGACTTTC.

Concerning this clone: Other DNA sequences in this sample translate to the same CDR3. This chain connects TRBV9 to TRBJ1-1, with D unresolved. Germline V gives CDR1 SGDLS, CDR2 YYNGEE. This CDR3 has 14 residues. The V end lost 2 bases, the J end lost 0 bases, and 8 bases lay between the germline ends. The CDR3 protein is CASSVGLLNTEAFF. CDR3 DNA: TGTGCCAGCAGCGTGGGCTTATTGAACACTGAAGCTTTCTTT.

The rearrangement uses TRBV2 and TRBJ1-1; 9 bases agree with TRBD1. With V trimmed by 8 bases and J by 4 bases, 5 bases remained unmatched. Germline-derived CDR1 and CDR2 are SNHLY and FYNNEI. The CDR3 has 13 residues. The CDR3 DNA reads TGTGCCAGCGGCGGACAGGGGCCCACTGAAGCTTTCTTT. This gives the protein CASGGQGPTEAFF. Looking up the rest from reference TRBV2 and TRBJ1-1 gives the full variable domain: EPEVTQTPSHQVTQMGQEVILRCVPISNHLYFYWYRQILGQKVEFLVSFYNNEISEKSEIFDDQFSVERPDGSNFTLKIRSTKLEDSAMYFCASGGQGPTEAFFGQGTRLTVV.

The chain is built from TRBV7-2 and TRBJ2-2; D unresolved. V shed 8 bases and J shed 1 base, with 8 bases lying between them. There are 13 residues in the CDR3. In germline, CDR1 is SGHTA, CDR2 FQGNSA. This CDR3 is CASLQRNTGELFF. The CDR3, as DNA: TGTGCCAGCCTTCAGCGGAACACCGGGGAGCTGTTTTTT.

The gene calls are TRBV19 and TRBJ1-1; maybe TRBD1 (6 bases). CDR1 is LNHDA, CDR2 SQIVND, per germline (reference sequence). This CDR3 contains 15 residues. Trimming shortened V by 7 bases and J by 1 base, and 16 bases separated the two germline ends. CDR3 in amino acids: CASKPWARGNTEAFF. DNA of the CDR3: TGTGCCAGTAAGCCCTGGGCCAGGGGGAACACTGAAGCTTTCTTT. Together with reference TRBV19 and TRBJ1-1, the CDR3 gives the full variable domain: DGGITQSPKYLFRKEGQNVTLSCEQNLNHDAMYWYRQDPGQGLRLIYYSQIVNDFQKGDIAEGYSVSREKKESFPLTVTSAQKNPTAFYLCASKPWARGNTEAFFGQGTRLTVV.

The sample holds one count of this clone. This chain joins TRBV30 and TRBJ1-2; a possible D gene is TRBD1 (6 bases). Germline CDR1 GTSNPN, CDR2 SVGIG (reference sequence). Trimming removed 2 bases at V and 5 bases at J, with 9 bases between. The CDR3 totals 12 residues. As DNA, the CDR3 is TGTGCCTGGAGTCCAGGGGAGTATGGCTACACCTTC. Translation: CAWSPGEYGYTF.

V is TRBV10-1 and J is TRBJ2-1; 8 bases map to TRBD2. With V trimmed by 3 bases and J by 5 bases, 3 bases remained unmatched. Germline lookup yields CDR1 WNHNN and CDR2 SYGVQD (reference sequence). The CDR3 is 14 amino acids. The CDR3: CASSDSSGHNEQFF. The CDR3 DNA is TGCGCCAGCAGTGATTCTAGCGGGCACAATGAGCAGTTCTTC.

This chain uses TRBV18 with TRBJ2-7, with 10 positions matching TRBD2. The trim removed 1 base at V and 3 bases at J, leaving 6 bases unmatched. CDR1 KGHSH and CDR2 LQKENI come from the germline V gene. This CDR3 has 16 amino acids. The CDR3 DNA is TGTGCCAGCTCACCACGACTAGCGGGCCACCACTACGAGCAGTACTTC. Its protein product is CASSPRLAGHHYEQYF.

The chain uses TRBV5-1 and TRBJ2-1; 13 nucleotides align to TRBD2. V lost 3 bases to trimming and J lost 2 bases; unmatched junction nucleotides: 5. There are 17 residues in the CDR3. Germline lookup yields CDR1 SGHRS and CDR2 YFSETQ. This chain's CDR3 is CASSYSGTSGTYNEQFF. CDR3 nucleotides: TGCGCCAGCAGCTATTCGGGGACTAGCGGGACCTACAATGAGCAGTTCTTC.

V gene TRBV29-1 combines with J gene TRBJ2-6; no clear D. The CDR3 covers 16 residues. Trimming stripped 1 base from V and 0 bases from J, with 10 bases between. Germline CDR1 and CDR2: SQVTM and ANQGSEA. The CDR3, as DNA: TGCAGCGTTGAAGCTTCAGAATACTCTGGGGCCAACGTCCTGACTTTC. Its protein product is CSVEASEYSGANVLTF.

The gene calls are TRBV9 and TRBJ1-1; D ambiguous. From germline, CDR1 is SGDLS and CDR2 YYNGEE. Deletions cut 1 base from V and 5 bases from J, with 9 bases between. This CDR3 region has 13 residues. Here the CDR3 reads CASSVSGRTEAFF. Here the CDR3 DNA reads TGTGCCAGCAGCGTATCGGGTAGGACTGAAGCTTTCTTT. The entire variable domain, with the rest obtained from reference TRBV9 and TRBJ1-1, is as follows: DSGVTQTPKHLITATGQRVTLRCSPRSGDLSVYWYQQSLDQGLQFLIQYYNGEERAKGNILERFSAQQFPDLHSELNLSSLELGDSALYFCASSVSGRTEAFFGQGTRLTVV.

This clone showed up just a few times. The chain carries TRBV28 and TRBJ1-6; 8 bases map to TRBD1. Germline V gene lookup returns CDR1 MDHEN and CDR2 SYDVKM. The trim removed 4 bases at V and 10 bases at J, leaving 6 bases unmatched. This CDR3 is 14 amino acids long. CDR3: CASSSPTGVSPLHF. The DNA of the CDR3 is TGTGCCAGCAGTTCCCCGACAGGGGTCTCACCCCTCCACTTT.